These 29 T cell receptor beta chains were all obtained from the same sample, sequenced in a study of OX40 agonist ivuxolimab in advanced cancers. Some clones are missing from TCRdb's copy, which holds only in-frame ones; the method was immunoSEQ multiplex PCR. The repertoire holds about 96,000 clones, with about 90% as singletons. The sequencing here drew on CD4+ or CD8+ T cells sorted from blood, taken in a trial of the OX40 agonist ivuxolimab. The source of these receptors is an adult with an advanced solid tumor such as melanoma, head and neck, liver or kidney cancer.

This chain joins TRBV7-6 and TRBJ2-4; D unresolved. Germline V gene sequence: CDR1 SGHVS, CDR2 FNYEAQ. Trimming took 1 base from V and 1 from J, leaving 14 bases between them. The CDR3 is 17 amino acids. CDR3 loop: CASSLGALRGAKNIQYF. For the CDR3, the DNA is TGTGCCAGCAGCTTAGGGGCTCTGCGTGGGGCCAAAAACATTCAGTACTTC.

The J gene is TRBJ1-1, the V gene TRBV5-5; 10 nucleotides line up with TRBD1. The trim removed 4 bases at V and 5 bases at J, leaving 5 bases unmatched. This CDR3 spans 14 amino acids. Germline V gives CDR1 SGHKS, CDR2 YYEKEE (reference sequence). CDR3 amino acids: CASSRGTGVTEAFF. Written as DNA, the CDR3 is TGTGCCAGCAGCCGGGGGACAGGGGTTACTGAAGCTTTCTTT. Looking up the rest from reference TRBV5-5 and TRBJ1-1 gives the full variable domain: DAGVTQSPTHLIKTRGQQVTLRCSPISGHKSVSWYQQVLGQGPQFIFQYYEKEERGRGNFPDRFSARQFPNYSSELNVNALLLGDSALYLCASSRGTGVTEAFFGQGTRLTVV.

This chain links TRBV18 with TRBJ2-3; 9 bases map to TRBD1. The germline gives CDR1 KGHSH, CDR2 LQKENI. There are 14 residues in the CDR3. With 4 bases clipped from V and 3 bases from J, the junction kept 2 bases outside the gene matches. The chain's CDR3 is CASSLGQGTDTQYF. In DNA form, the CDR3 reads TGTGCCAGCTCACTGGGACAGGGAACAGATACGCAGTATTTT.

The chain recombines TRBV11-2 with TRBJ2-2; 9 bases agree with TRBD2. Unmatched junction bases numbered 2, after V lost 0 bases and J lost 6 bases. CDR1 SGHAT and CDR2 FQNNGV come from the germline V gene. This CDR3 has 15 residues. CDR3: CASSLEGLAAGELFF. The CDR3 bases are TGTGCCAGCAGCTTAGAGGGACTAGCTGCCGGGGAGCTGTTTTTT. Full variable domain (remainder filled in from reference TRBV11-2 and TRBJ2-2): EAGVAQSPRYKIIEKRQSVAFWCNPISGHATLYWYQQILGQGPKLLIQFQNNGVVDDSQLPKDRFSAERLKGVDSTLKIQPAKLEDSAVYLCASSLEGLAAGELFFGEGSRLTVL.

The chain employs TRBV11-3 and TRBJ1-1; 8 bases map to TRBD1. The CDR3 contains 15 residues. The J segment lost 0 bases and the V segment lost 4 bases, leaving 4 bases of the junction unmatched. Germline V gene data show CDR1 as SGHNT and CDR2 as YENEEA. The chain's CDR3 is CASSSSGGMNTEAFF. The CDR3 nucleotides read TGTGCCAGCAGCTCCTCAGGGGGCATGAACACTGAAGCTTTCTTT.

This clone was recorded once. V is TRBV15 and J is TRBJ1-3; TRBD1 is a possible D gene (5 bases). The CDR3 extends over 15 amino acids. From germline, CDR1 is LNHNV and CDR2 YYDKDF (reference sequence). V dropped 5 bases and J dropped 0 bases, with 11 bases sitting between them. The chain's CDR3 is CATSVRDGSGNTIYF. CDR3 nucleotide sequence: TGTGCCACCAGCGTCCGGGACGGCTCTGGAAACACCATATATTTT.

The chain recombines TRBV5-1 with TRBJ2-1, with D hard to call. Trimming took off 4 bases at V and 4 bases at J, with 9 bases between the two ends. Germline CDR1 and CDR2: SGHRS and YFSETQ. This CDR3 region has 13 residues. CDR3 sequence: CASSPSQYNEQFF. DNA for the CDR3: TGCGCCAGCAGCCCCTCACAGTACAATGAGCAGTTCTTC.

This clone was picked up one time. The chain employs TRBV10-1 and TRBJ2-1; a possible D gene is TRBD2 (6 bases). The CDR3 has 14 residues. Germline CDR1 reads WNHNN; CDR2 reads SYGVQD (reference sequence). Trimming pared 2 bases from V and 6 bases from J, leaving 11 bases between. CDR3 in amino acids: CASSEPFSGNEQFF. In nucleotides, the CDR3 is TGCGCCAGCAGTGAGCCTTTTAGCGGCAATGAGCAGTTCTTC.

The CDR3 spells CASSLSGDTHYTF. For the CDR3, the DNA is TGTGCCAGCAGCTTATCCGGGGACACCCACTACACCTTC. V usage is TRBV7-2 and J usage is TRBJ1-2, with D possibly matching TRBD1 (6 bases). Germline V gene sequence: CDR1 SGHTA, CDR2 FQGNSA. Between the trimmed V and J ends, which lost 2 bases and 10 bases, there was a span of 14 bases. The CDR3 is 13 residues long.

The chain's CDR3 is CASSEGSRQSSYNSPLHF. Here the CDR3 DNA reads TGTGCCAGCAGCGAGGGGTCCCGTCAAAGCTCCTATAATTCACCCCTCCACTTT. The V call is TRBV11-3, the J call TRBJ1-6; D perhaps matches TRBD1 (5 bases). The CDR3 contains 18 residues. V was shortened by 5 bases and J by 0 bases, with 17 bases between the two germline ends. Germline V gene sequence: CDR1 SGHNT, CDR2 YENEEA.

The chain combines TRBV9 with TRBJ2-1; the match to TRBD1 covers 7 bases. Germline V CDR1 and CDR2: SGDLS, YYNGEE. V dropped 4 bases and J dropped 12; count of bases not matched to a gene: 10. CDR3 length: 13 amino acids. Here the CDR3 DNA reads TGTGCCAGCAGCACCAGACAGGGACCGGGGCAGTTCTTC. It codes for CASSTRQGPGQFF.

The chain joins TRBV9 to TRBJ2-7; TRBD2 matches 7 bases. J lost 4 bases, V lost 0 bases, and 4 bases had no gene match. Germline CDR1 SGDLS, CDR2 YYNGEE. CDR3 length: 14 residues. The CDR3 DNA reads as TGTGCCAGCAGCGTAGATCCTAGCGGATACGAGCAGTACTTC. Translating it yields CASSVDPSGYEQYF.

In DNA form, the CDR3 reads TGTGCCACCGCATCTCTCGGGACTAGCGGAAGATACGAGCAGTACTTC. Translation: CATASLGTSGRYEQYF. The V and J genes are TRBV28 and TRBJ2-7; 11 bases line up with TRBD2. Germline trimming cut 10 bases from V and 4 bases from J; bases unmatched to any gene: 15. This CDR3 contains 16 residues. Germline-derived CDR1 and CDR2 are MDHEN and SYDVKM.

This rearrangement joins TRBV19 to TRBJ1-5; D is unclear. V was pared by 4 bases and J by 0 bases, with 7 bases between. Germline assignment: CDR1 LNHDA and CDR2 SQIVND (reference sequence). The CDR3 sequence is 14 residues long. CDR3 in amino acids: CASSNRNSNQPQHF. The CDR3 coding sequence is TGTGCCAGTAGTAACCGAAATAGCAATCAGCCCCAGCATTTT.

V is TRBV19 and J is TRBJ1-3; D possibly corresponds to TRBD1 (5 bases). The CDR3 covers 16 residues. The V end was cut by 4 bases, the J end by 0 bases, with 13 bases between. Germline V gene data show CDR1 as LNHDA and CDR2 as SQIVND (reference sequence). The CDR3 DNA follows: TGTGCCAGTAGTAGGAGGGACGGGCCCTCTGGAAACACCATATATTTT. It specifies CASSRRDGPSGNTIYF.

This chain connects TRBV4-2 to TRBJ2-7, with 7 bases matching TRBD1. This CDR3 spans 15 amino acids. Per germline, CDR1 LGHNA and CDR2 YNFKEQ. The V gene end was trimmed by 0 bases and the J gene end by 1 base; junction bases not matched to a gene: 3. CDR3 sequence: CASSQEWGQSYEQYF. The CDR3 region has the DNA TGTGCCAGCAGCCAAGAATGGGGACAGTCCTACGAGCAGTACTTC.

The chain has TRBV27 and TRBJ2-3, with TRBD2 identical over 8 bases. This CDR3 spans 17 amino acids. J gave up 3 bases and V 5 bases, and 13 bases lay outside the gene matches. CDR1 MNHEY and CDR2 SMNVEV come from the germline V gene (reference sequence). The DNA for the CDR3 is TGTGCCAGCAGTCTAGGGGAGCGGGAGTATGGGACAGATACGCAGTATTTT. This encodes CASSLGEREYGTDTQYF.

The V gene is TRBV7-9, the J gene TRBJ2-7, with 12 bases identical to TRBD2. Germline lookup yields CDR1 SEHNR and CDR2 FQNEAQ (reference sequence). The length of the CDR3 is 16 residues. The trim removed 1 base at V and 1 base at J, leaving 2 bases unmatched. Written as DNA, the CDR3 is TGTGCCAGCAGCTTAGTCGGACTAGCGGGGTCCTACGAGCAGTACTTC. Protein: CASSLVGLAGSYEQYF.

Of note for this clone: An end of the junction does not agree with germline; a read error may underlie this. The chain has TRBV11-3 and TRBJ2-2; the D call may be TRBD1 or TRBD2 (5 bases each). The CDR3 is made up of 14 amino acids. Germline-derived CDR1 and CDR2 are SGHNT and YENEEA. Here the CDR3 reads CASSYDSNTGELLF. The DNA for the CDR3 is TGTGCCAGCAGTTACGACAGTAACACCGGGGAGCTGCTTTTT.

J is TRBJ2-1 and V is TRBV28, with 10 bases lining up with TRBD1. The CDR3 extends over 16 amino acids. The J segment lost 6 bases and the V segment lost 4 bases, leaving 9 bases of the junction unmatched. Germline CDR1 reads MDHEN; CDR2 reads SYDVKM. The CDR3 DNA is TGTGCCAGCAGTTCGATCCGGGACAGGGGCTTCAATGAGCAGTTCTTC. Amino acid sequence: CASSSIRDRGFNEQFF.

The chain is built from TRBV19 and TRBJ1-5; possible D gene TRBD1, 6 bases. The CDR3 totals 15 residues. V gave up 2 bases and J gave up 5 bases, with 13 bases separating them. Germline V CDR1 and CDR2: LNHDA, SQIVND (reference sequence). The CDR3 nucleotides read TGTGCCAGTAGTATAACAGGGTATGAGGATCAGCCCCAGCATTTT. It codes for CASSITGYEDQPQHF. Filled out from reference TRBV19 and TRBJ1-5, the complete variable domain reads DGGITQSPKYLFRKEGQNVTLSCEQNLNHDAMYWYRQDPGQGLRLIYYSQIVNDFQKGDIAEGYSVSREKKESFPLTVTSAQKNPTAFYLCASSITGYEDQPQHFGDGTRLSIL.

The chain joins TRBV28 to TRBJ1-1, with D uncertain. Germline CDR1 is MDHEN and CDR2 is SYDVKM. This CDR3 comprises 15 residues. Trimming stripped 3 bases from V and 4 bases from J, with 15 bases between. CDR3 region: CASSFLLSAGTEAFF. As DNA, the CDR3 is TGTGCCAGCAGTTTTTTATTATCTGCGGGCACTGAAGCTTTCTTT. The full variable domain, in which reference TRBV28 and TRBJ1-1 provide the parts outside the CDR3, is DVKVTQSSRYLVKRTGEKVFLECVQDMDHENMFWYRQDPGLGLRLIYFSYDVKMKEKGDIPEGYSVSREKKERFSLILESASTNQTSMYLCASSFLLSAGTEAFFGQGTRLTVV.

The chain couples TRBV6-1 to TRBJ2-5, with D hard to call. The CDR3 has 14 residues. Between the trimmed V and J ends, which lost 2 bases and 3 bases, there was a span of 10 bases. The germline V gene has CDR1 MNHNS and CDR2 SASEGT. This CDR3 reads CASSEYFAKETQYF. In nucleotides, the CDR3 is TGTGCCAGCAGTGAATATTTCGCTAAAGAGACCCAGTACTTC.

J is TRBJ1-5 and V is TRBV11-3; 10 nucleotides align to TRBD1. The germline V gene has CDR1 SGHNT and CDR2 YENEEA. J gave up 5 bases and V 1 base, and 2 bases lay outside the gene matches. This CDR3 contains 15 residues. For the CDR3, the DNA is TGTGCCAGCAGCTTAGGGACAGGGGGTGATCAGCCCCAGCATTTT. It specifies CASSLGTGGDQPQHF. Using reference TRBV11-3 and TRBJ1-5 for the parts outside the CDR3, the full variable domain is EAGVVQSPRYKIIEKKQPVAFWCNPISGHNTLYWYLQNLGQGPELLIRYENEEAVDDSQLPKDRFSAERLKGVDSTLKIQPAELGDSAVYLCASSLGTGGDQPQHFGDGTRLSIL.

The count of this clone is one. This chain connects TRBV2 to TRBJ1-2; TRBD1 matches 9 bases. The CDR3 is 14 residues long. Losses at the gene ends were 5 bases for V and 8 bases for J; bases not matched to a gene: 9. Germline V gene sequence: CDR1 SNHLY, CDR2 FYNNEI. CDR3: CASSLPGQGWGYTF. As DNA, the CDR3 is TGTGCCAGCAGTCTTCCGGGACAGGGCTGGGGCTACACCTTC.

Only one count was recorded for this clone. The chain uses TRBV11-2 and TRBJ2-3; D remains unclear. Trimming stripped 2 bases from V and 0 bases from J, with 6 bases between. The length of the CDR3 is 14 residues. CDR1 is SGHAT, CDR2 FQNNGV, per germline. Here the CDR3 reads CASSLMGSTDTQYF. CDR3 DNA sequence: TGTGCCAGCAGCTTAATGGGGAGCACAGATACGCAGTATTTT.

The J gene is TRBJ1-4, the V gene TRBV18; TRBD1 aligns across 8 bases. J gave up 6 bases and V 4 bases, and 7 bases lay outside the gene matches. The CDR3 has 15 residues. The germline V gene encodes CDR1 KGHSH and CDR2 LQKENI. DNA of the CDR3: TGTGCCAGCTCACTAAGGACAGGGTTAGATGAAAAACTGTTTTTT. Translated, it gives CASSLRTGLDEKLFF.

The rearrangement joins TRBV6-1 to TRBJ2-1; 9 nucleotides align to TRBD2. From germline, CDR1 is MNHNS and CDR2 SASEGT. The CDR3 has 16 residues. J lost 7 bases, V lost 2 bases, and 9 bases had no gene match. In DNA, the CDR3 is TGTGCCAGCAGTGAATTAGCGGGAGCATGGAGAAATGAGCAGTTCTTC. It yields the protein CASSELAGAWRNEQFF.

This rearrangement joins TRBV11-2 to TRBJ1-2; maybe TRBD1 (6 bases). The V gene's germline CDR1 is SGHAT and CDR2 FQNNGV. This CDR3 contains 14 residues. V was pared by 2 bases and J by 3 bases, with 10 bases between. CDR3 sequence (DNA): TGTGCCAGCAGCTTATCGGACAGAGACTATGGCTACACCTTC. It encodes CASSLSDRDYGYTF.